The T cell receptor (beta chain) under discussion was sequenced for a study of blood T cells in healthy people across ages (dated by TCRdb to the mid-2010s). Turning to the overall study: In model experiments, template switching captured about one uniquely barcoded TCR beta cDNA molecule for every two T cells. Age-related changes in TCR beta repertoire diversity were measured in the study by deep sequencing normalized with unique cDNA molecular identifiers. The donors were divided into four age groups: young (average around 17 years), middle-aged (about 39), aged (about 60) and long-lived (roughly 86). To avoid experimental bias, donors of different ages were distributed randomly across sequencing lanes. Using the same blood draw, the study looked at two additional independent replicas of 1 million unique cDNA reads for two donors, one aged 18 to 30 and the other aged 80 or older. The study at large found these results: Observed TCR beta diversity per million T cells fell roughly linearly with age, and a significant reduction was already apparent by age approximately 40. Since profiling was done on bulk unsorted PBMCs, naive and antigen-experienced compartments could not be conclusively compared. Estimates of total diversity based on one million sequenced T cells were regarded as lower bounds and as underestimates. Because donor CMV infection status was unknown, age-related changes in expanded clonotypes were potentially confounded. Compared with the aged group, the long-lived group had more naive CD4+ T cells, fewer expanded clones and increased TCR diversity, a pattern suggesting age selection. The percentage of naive T cells measured by flow cytometry correlated strongly with observed TCR beta diversity.

The germline ends are 16 bases apart after V is trimmed by 0 bases and J by 10 bases. The germline V gene (reference sequence) supplies CDR1 LNHNV and CDR2 YYDKDF. The CDR3 covers 15 residues, taking in both the cysteine and the phenylalanine. The CDR3 DNA has 45 bases and is translated from base 1. The donors were 40 or so Caucasian individuals from Russia, aged 6 to 90 years, who were systemically healthy. Each donor gave 9 to 10 milliliters of peripheral blood, collected into EDTA-treated Vacutainer tubes. Ficoll-Paque density-gradient centrifugation was used to isolate PBMCs, with at least 6.5 million per sample. Total RNA was extracted from PBMCs with Trizol reagent, with at least 5.5 micrograms obtained per sample. Naive CD45RAhigh/CD27high T cell percentages were measured by flow cytometry on a PBMC aliquot from every donor. Concerning this clonotype itself: Its antigen is unknown. Per-nucleotide qualities are absent, and no much larger clonotype sits a single base away.

Library creation used 5' RACE. Sequencing relied on an Illumina HiSeq 2500. The second PCR ran for roughly 7 to 11 cycles and used a J-beta primer mix along with a sample-barcoded 5' primer. A template-switch 5' adaptor carrying 12 random nucleotides introduced a unique molecular identifier onto each TCR beta cDNA molecule. Each sample yielded at least 3 million CDR3-containing paired-end reads. All of the RNA was converted into first-strand cDNA using the Mint cDNA synthesis kit, with a TRBC-specific oligonucleotide serving as the primer. All cDNA was treated with uracil-DNA glycosylase and then went through a first 18-cycle PCR with the universal primers M1SS and BC2_uni_R. Regarding the original processing steps: Normalization of each sample was performed by random selection of 1 million high-quality reads, each carrying a distinct molecular identifier. Reads sharing molecular identifiers were discarded rather than binned into consensus sequences. MiTCR, with a Q25 quality threshold and the strictest error-elimination algorithm, was used for CDR3 identification, clonotype clustering and error correction. A nonparametric unseen species model using Euler transformation provided a lower-bound estimate of total TCR beta diversity. The public reads were reprocessed in TCRdb via fastp at Q25 and MiXCR, keeping in-frame beta chains. Rows are unified per CDR3 protein, each entry keeping the most common DNA and genes. The V and J calls were determined by TCRdb, not by the authors. This sample gives roughly 800,000 distinct CDR3 sequences in total; roughly 60% of them show up just once. Around 22% of the sample is held by the ten biggest clonotypes.

This chain is built from TRBV15 and TRBJ2-1; TRBD2 is possibly the D segment (5 matching bases). The receptor was isolated from a man aged 25-45 years in good health. Sequencing was performed on blood. The bases read TGTGCCACCAGCAGAGATCGGGGTAAGGTACGAGAGCAGTTCTTC. Its translation is CATSRDRGKVREQFF.